This entry is about one TCR beta chain. Antigen specificity is unknown. From germline, CDR1 is MNHEY and CDR2 SMNVEV (reference sequence). This CDR3 comprises 14 residues. Trimming shortened V by 5 bases and J by 0 bases, and 5 bases separated the two germline ends. The sample originates from a study of long-term antiretroviral therapy in people with HIV. The assay used was immunoSEQ (version v3.0), run at survey level. Clones were sequenced by immunoSEQ multiplex PCR, and TCRdb holds only the in-frame ones, with some missing. The data hold under 20,000 clones, with 91% observed a single time. Overall study results and limits: HIV repertoires spanned tighter CDR3 length ranges than controls did. Diversity remained lower than transplant donor controls, even though it increased after ART. The repertoire was dominated at all time points by clones expanded before ART.

V is TRBV27 and J is TRBJ1-6; D is ambiguous. Sequencing used unsorted PBMCs, obtained 3 years after starting antiretroviral therapy. This clonotype was sampled from a man aged 45 to 65 with HIV. DNA for the CDR3: TGTGCCAGCAGTCAGAGCTCCTATAATTCACCCCTCCACTTT. Encoded protein: CASSQSSYNSPLHF.